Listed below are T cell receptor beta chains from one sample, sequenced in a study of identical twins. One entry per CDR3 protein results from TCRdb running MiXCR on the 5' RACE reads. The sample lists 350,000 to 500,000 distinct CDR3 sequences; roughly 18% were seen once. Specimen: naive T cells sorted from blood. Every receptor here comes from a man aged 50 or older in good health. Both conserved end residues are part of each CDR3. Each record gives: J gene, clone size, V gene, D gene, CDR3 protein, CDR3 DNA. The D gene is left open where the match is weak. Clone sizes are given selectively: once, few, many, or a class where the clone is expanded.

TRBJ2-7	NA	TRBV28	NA	CASSLKGRGRSYEQYF	TGTGCCAGCAGTTTAAAGGGACGGGGAAGATCCTACGAGCAGTACTTC
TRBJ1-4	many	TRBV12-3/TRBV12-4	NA	CASSLADGLNEKLFF	TGTGCCAGCAGTTTAGCGGACGGCCTTAATGAAAAACTGTTTTTT
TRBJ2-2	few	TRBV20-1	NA	CSARDVSEQSNTGELFF	TGCAGTGCTAGAGATGTTAGCGAGCAGTCGAACACCGGGGAGCTGTTTTTT
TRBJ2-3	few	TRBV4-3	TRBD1	CASSLAGGVGDTQYF	TGCGCCAGCAGCCTAGCAGGGGGCGTTGGAGATACGCAGTATTTT
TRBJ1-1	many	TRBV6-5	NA	CASRALHEAFF	TGTGCCAGCAGAGCACTCCACGAAGCTTTCTTT
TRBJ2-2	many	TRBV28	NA	CASRPSARGHTGELFF	TGTGCCAGCAGGCCCTCGGCTAGAGGGCACACCGGGGAGCTGTTTTTT
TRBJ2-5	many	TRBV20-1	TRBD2	CSASGGANPQETQYF	TGCAGTGCTTCCGGGGGGGCCAACCCCCAAGAGACCCAGTACTTC
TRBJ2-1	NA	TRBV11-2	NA	CASSAIRGPSYNEQFF	TGTGCCAGCAGCGCGATCAGGGGCCCCTCCTACAATGAGCAGTTCTTC
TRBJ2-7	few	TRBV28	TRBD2	CAINKVAGGLIYEQYF	TGTGCCATCAATAAGGTAGCGGGGGGCCTTATCTACGAGCAGTACTTC
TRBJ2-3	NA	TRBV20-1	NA	CSARPPSTDTQYF	TGCAGTGCTAGGCCCCCGAGCACAGATACGCAGTATTTT
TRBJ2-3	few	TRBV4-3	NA	CASSQEKGGGGIPDTQYF	TGCGCCAGCAGCCAAGAGAAGGGGGGAGGCGGAATCCCGGATACGCAGTATTTT
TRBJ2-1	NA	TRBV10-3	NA	CAIKVNSYNEQFF	TGTGCCATCAAGGTCAACTCCTACAATGAGCAGTTCTTC
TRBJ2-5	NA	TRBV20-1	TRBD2	CSATPSGGVSWETQYF	TGCAGTGCTACGCCTAGCGGGGGGGTGTCATGGGAGACCCAGTACTTC
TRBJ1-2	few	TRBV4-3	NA	CASSQDTVLGGYTF	TGCGCCAGCAGCCAGGATACAGTGTTGGGAGGCTACACCTTC
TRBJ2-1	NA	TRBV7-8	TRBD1	CASSSRTGGFEQFF	TGTGCCAGCAGCTCCAGGACAGGGGGCTTTGAGCAGTTCTTC
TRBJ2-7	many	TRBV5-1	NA	CASSFGYEQYF	TGTGCCAGCAGCTTTGGCTACGAGCAGTACTTC
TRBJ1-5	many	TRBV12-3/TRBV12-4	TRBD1	CASSLRTGPNQPQHF	TGTGCCAGCAGTTTAAGGACAGGACCCAATCAGCCCCAGCATTTT
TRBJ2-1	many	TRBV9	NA	CASSASGRPRLQEQFF	TGTGCCAGCAGCGCCTCCGGGAGACCCAGACTGCAGGAGCAGTTCTTC
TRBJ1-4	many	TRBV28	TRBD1	CASSLSHRGGEKLFF	TGTGCCAGCAGTTTATCGCACAGGGGAGGTGAAAAACTGTTTTTT
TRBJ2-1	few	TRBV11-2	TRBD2	CASSLGLAGGGNEQFF	TGTGCCAGCAGCTTAGGCCTAGCGGGGGGCGGCAATGAGCAGTTCTTC
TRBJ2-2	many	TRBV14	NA	CASSPRILGELFF	TGTGCCAGCAGCCCCCGGATCCTGGGGGAGCTGTTTTTT
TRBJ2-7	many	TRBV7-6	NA	CASSTSRGPQPYEQYF	TGTGCCAGCAGCACAAGCCGGGGACCGCAACCGTACGAGCAGTACTTC
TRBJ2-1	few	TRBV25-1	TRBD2	CASSEYTSGSYVEQFF	TGTGCCAGCAGTGAATACACTAGCGGGAGCTATGTTGAGCAGTTCTTC
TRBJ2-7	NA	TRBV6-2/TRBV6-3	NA	CASTPFQGPYEQYF	TGTGCCAGCACCCCCTTCCAGGGACCCTACGAGCAGTACTTC
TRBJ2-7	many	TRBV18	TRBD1	CASSPGTGAREQYF	TGTGCCAGCTCACCCGGGACAGGAGCGCGCGAGCAGTACTTC
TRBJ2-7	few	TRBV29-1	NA	CSVEGSRAYEQYF	TGCAGCGTAGAGGGGTCCCGTGCCTACGAGCAGTACTTC
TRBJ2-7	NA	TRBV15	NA	CATSPTVSYEQYF	TGTGCCACCAGCCCTACGGTCTCCTACGAGCAGTACTTC
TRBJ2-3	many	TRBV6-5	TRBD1	CASSYSTGVHTQYF	TGTGCCAGCAGTTACTCGACAGGGGTTCATACGCAGTATTTT
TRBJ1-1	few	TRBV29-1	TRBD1	CSYRQGGGTEAFF	TGCAGCTACCGACAGGGAGGTGGCACTGAAGCTTTCTTT
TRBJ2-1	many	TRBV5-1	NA	CASTPPGARNEQFF	TGCGCCAGCACCCCCCCGGGGGCGCGGAATGAGCAGTTCTTC
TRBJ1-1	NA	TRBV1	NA	CTSSRNGRRCGAFF	TGCACCAGCAGCCGAAACGGTCGGAGATGTGGAGCTTTCTTT
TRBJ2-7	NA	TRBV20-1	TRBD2	CSAIGLGLAGDRGQYF	TGCAGTGCTATTGGGCTGGGACTAGCGGGAGATCGGGGCCAGTACTTC
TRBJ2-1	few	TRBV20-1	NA	CSARASGTTQHYNEQFF	TGCAGTGCTAGAGCCTCCGGGACAACCCAACACTACAATGAGCAGTTCTTC
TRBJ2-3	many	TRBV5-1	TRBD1	CASSPGQLSDTQYF	TGCGCCAGCAGCCCGGGACAGTTGTCAGATACGCAGTATTTT